Listed below are T cell receptor beta chains from one sample, sequenced in a study of blood T cells in healthy people across ages. From the 5' RACE reads, TCRdb called clonotypes with MiXCR, one entry per CDR3 protein. The sample has about a million distinct CDR3 sequences, roughly 51% seen once; the top ten hold 20% to 25%. Material: blood. These TCRs come from a woman aged 60-75 years in good health. CDR3s include the opening cysteine and the closing phenylalanine or tryptophan.

>TRBV5-1
CASSLSGGDGYTF
>TRBV10-3
CAIREGAYEQYF
>TRBV6-6
CASSRPQGTDTQYF
>TRBV6-6
CASSYMRLGSGDGQYF
>TRBV20-1
CSATSGRGDTQYF
>TRBV5-1
CASSLNRRDLYNEQYF
>TRBV28
CASRSKSGTGVSAQHF
>TRBV30
CAWSVLESAYGYTF
>TRBV20-1
CSATSGSYNEQFF
>TRBV6-5
CASSRTRGGKNIQYF
>TRBV6-1
CASIVSGYTDTQYF
>TRBV27
CASRRMGRGAKNIQYF
>TRBV10-2
CASSGAQGGTEAFF
>TRBV14
CASSQRGHYGYTF
>TRBV6-2/TRBV6-3
CASSYRDYTELFF
>TRBV13
CASSRRTGINTEAFF
>TRBV28
CASSFRLHQETQYF
>TRBV12-3/TRBV12-4
CASSFTGSASSADTQYF
>TRBV4-1
CASSQDRLLARGEQYF
>TRBV7-9
CASSITSYEQYF
>TRBV6-5
CASGFAGASTDTQYF
>TRBV7-2
CASSVGSRETQYF
>TRBV29-1
CSVGRRLAGRPVVNEQFF
>TRBV6-1
CASRTSGRPWGQFF
>TRBV28
CASSLISGVADTQYF
>TRBV13
CASSLGDRQYEQYF
>TRBV29-1
CSVRSRAGSERQFF
>TRBV4-1
CASSQGRGQAEAFF
>TRBV7-2
CASSSPTITAYEFF
>TRBV12-3/TRBV12-4
CAGTQVGDHTEAFF